This T cell receptor (beta chain) originates from a study of Graves' ophthalmopathy and Graves' hyperthyroidism. Amplified TCR beta CDR3 regions were obtained using RNA transcripts as template. An opening RT-PCR round employed HTBI primers and preceded a second-round multiplex PCR. TCRdb reanalysed the multiplex PCR reads using MiXCR and keeps one entry per CDR3 protein. Of some 390,000 distinct CDR3 sequences listed, around 20% are singletons. The length of the CDR3 is 14 residues. CDR1 is KGHDR, CDR2 SFDVKD, per germline. The V gene lost 2 bases and the J gene lost 4 bases, with 10 bases spanning the gap. This clonotype was seen at least ten times. The antigen is undetermined. Findings and caveats of the study: Blood contained most expanded thyroid clonotypes exceeding 0.001 frequency.

Moderate-to-severe activity, CAS ≥3, NOSPECS ≥4 and a duration under 3 months were seen in donors with ophthalmopathy. Clinicians diagnosed using symptoms, serum thyroxine, TRAb, thyroid ultrasound and orbital computed tomography. The V gene is TRBV24-1, the J gene TRBJ2-5; possible D gene TRBD2, 6 bases. This sequence originates from a woman in her late teens or twenties with Graves' ophthalmopathy. The specimen sequenced was peripheral blood. For the CDR3, the DNA is TGTGCCACCAGTGATTCAGGGACTGGAGAGACCCAGTACTTC. Its protein product is CATSDSGTGETQYF.